The 10 T cell receptor beta chains below all came from one sample that was sequenced in a study of CD8 T cells in acute hepatitis C reinfection. Findings and limits, study-wide: All groups preferentially used TRBV04 and TRBV06, which was not due to overrepresentation in the naive pool.

Measured with immunoSEQ multiplex PCR; TCRdb has only the in-frame clones, and not every one. The sample comprises about 1,300 clones, 45% to 60% of which are singletons, and approximately 8.5% rests with the top ten. Described time point: acute HCV infection, within 168 days of estimated infection date. Sequencing of hepatitis C virus-specific cells was done ex vivo rather than after in vitro expansion. Sequencing used HCV NS3-1073 tetramer-sorted CD8+ T cells from PBMCs, obtained during acute infection. All receptors come from a woman aged 18-29 years with chronic hepatitis C.

Only a few counts were recorded for this clone. The chain combines TRBV4-2 with TRBJ2-1; 10 bases are shared with TRBD2. V shed 0 bases and J 7 bases; nucleotides not matched to a gene: 3. Germline V gene sequence: CDR1 LGHNA, CDR2 YNFKEQ. The CDR3 covers 15 residues. The CDR3 reads CASSQEIAGGNEQFF. Written as DNA, the CDR3 is TGTGCCAGCAGCCAAGAAATAGCGGGGGGTAATGAGCAGTTCTTC.

The DNA of the CDR3 is TGTGCCAGCAGTCCCGGGGGTGGGAATCCCGATGAGCAGTTCTTC. Its protein is CASSPGGGNPDEQFF. The chain has TRBV27 and TRBJ2-1; TRBD2 is a possible D gene (6 bases). The CDR3 spans 15 residues. V lost 5 bases to trimming and J lost 8 bases, with 19 bases between them. Germline V CDR1 and CDR2: MNHEY, SMNVEV (reference sequence).

With regard to this clone: Other DNA sequences in the same sample also yield this CDR3. The V gene is TRBV4-2, the J gene TRBJ1-1; D is possibly TRBD1 (5 bases). Germline CDR1 reads LGHNA; CDR2 reads YNFKEQ. Trimming left V 0 bases short and J 5 bases short, with 7 bases between. The CDR3 is 13 amino acids. The CDR3 DNA reads as TGTGCCAGCAGCCAAGAAAGGGGAACTGAAGCTTTCTTT. Translated, it gives CASSQERGTEAFF.

The chain has TRBV4-3 and TRBJ2-7; D remains ambiguous. The length of the CDR3 is 16 residues. Germline V gene sequence: CDR1 LGHNA, CDR2 YSLEER. The ends were cut back, 0 bases at V and 2 bases at J, with 14 bases in the middle. CDR3 region: CASSQEVGGSAYEQYF. The CDR3 bases are TGCGCCAGCAGCCAAGAAGTAGGTGGGTCCGCCTACGAGCAGTACTTC.

This clone is labeled medium-sized. In DNA, the CDR3 is TGTGCCTGGATTACAACAGGGGAAATCCATGGCTACACCTTC. Encoded protein: CAWITTGEIHGYTF. The gene calls are TRBV30 and TRBJ1-2, with 7 bases that match TRBD1. The germline CDR1 and CDR2 sequences are GTSNPN and SVGIG (reference sequence). The J segment lost 6 bases and the V segment lost 4 bases, leaving 11 bases of the junction unmatched. This CDR3 is built from 14 residues.

As for this clone: The same CDR3 arises from other DNA sequences in this sample as well. J is TRBJ1-4 and V is TRBV11-2; possibly TRBD1 for D (5 bases). CDR1 and CDR2 from the germline V gene are SGHAT and FQNNGV. The CDR3 sequence is 14 residues long. V lost 5 bases, J lost 8 bases, and 15 bases lay in between. CDR3 region: CASSPAGTSEKLFF. CDR3 in DNA: TGTGCCAGCAGCCCAGCAGGGACGAGCGAAAAACTGTTTTTT.

This chain connects TRBV7-2 to TRBJ2-7; 12 positions agree with TRBD2. V trimming: 3 bases; J trimming: 0 bases; junction bases outside the gene matches: 3. The CDR3 is made up of 16 amino acids. CDR1 and CDR2 (germline): SGHTA, FQGNSA. The CDR3 DNA is TGTGCCAGCAGCTTCCTACTAGCGGGGGGCTCCTACGAGCAGTACTTC. This gives the protein CASSFLLAGGSYEQYF.

This clone was counted once. The rearrangement uses TRBV5-8 and TRBJ2-6; D not resolved. V was pared by 7 bases and J by 5 bases, with 19 bases between. CDR1 and CDR2 (germline): SGHTS, YDEGEE. This CDR3 spans 16 amino acids. CDR3 bases: TGTGCCAGCGACGTATCCACACAAAGTCGGGCCAACGTCCTGACTTTC. Translated: CASDVSTQSRANVLTF.

The chain couples TRBV4-2 to TRBJ2-2; 7 bases map to TRBD1. Unmatched junction bases numbered 8, after V lost 0 bases and J lost 1 base. This CDR3 comprises 18 residues. Germline V lookup: CDR1 LGHNA, CDR2 YNFKEQ. CDR3 region: CASSQEVGQLGNTGELFF. The CDR3 nucleotides read TGTGCCAGCAGCCAAGAGGTGGGACAGCTCGGGAACACCGGGGAGCTGTTTTTT.

This clone occurred a few times. The J gene is TRBJ2-1, the V gene TRBV4-2; either TRBD1 or TRBD2 may fit D (6 bases each). V was pared by 0 bases and J by 9 bases, with 21 bases between. The CDR3 is 17 residues long. Germline values: CDR1 LGHNA, CDR2 YNFKEQ. DNA for the CDR3: TGTGCCAGCAGCCAAGAAATTTCAACGGGGGCTTGGGGTGAGCAGTTCTTC. This gives the protein CASSQEISTGAWGEQFF.